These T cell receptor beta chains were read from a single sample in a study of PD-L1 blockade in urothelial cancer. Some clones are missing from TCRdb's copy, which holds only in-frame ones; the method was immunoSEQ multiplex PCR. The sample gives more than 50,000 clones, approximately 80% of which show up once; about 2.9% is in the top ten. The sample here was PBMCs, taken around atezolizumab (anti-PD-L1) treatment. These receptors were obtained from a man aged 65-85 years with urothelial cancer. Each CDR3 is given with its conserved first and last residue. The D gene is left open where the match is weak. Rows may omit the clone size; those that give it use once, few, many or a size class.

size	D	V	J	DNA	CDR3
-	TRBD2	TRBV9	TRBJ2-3	TGTGCCAGCAGCGCGAAAGCCCTGGGACTAGCGGAGTGGGGCCCCACAGATACGCAGTATTTT	CASSAKALGLAEWGPTDTQYF
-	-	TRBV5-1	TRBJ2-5	TGCGCCAGCAGCTTGTTCGCGGCCCCAGAAGAGACCCAGTACTTC	CASSLFAAPEETQYF
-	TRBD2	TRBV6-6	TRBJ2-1	TGTGCCAGCAGTTACTCCAGGCGGGGGGTTGATGAGCAGTTCTTC	CASSYSRRGVDEQFF
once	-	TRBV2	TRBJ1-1	TGTGCCAGCAGTGTAGACAGTAGCTTGGCTTTCTTT	CASSVDSSLAFF
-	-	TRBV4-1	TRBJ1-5	TGCGCCAGCAGTCACCCTCGAGGCGTGAGCAATCAGCCCCAGCATTTT	CASSHPRGVSNQPQHF
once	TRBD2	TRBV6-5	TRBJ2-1	TGTGCCAGCAGTTACTCCCTAGCGGGAGACCCCTGGGAGCAGTTCTTC	CASSYSLAGDPWEQFF
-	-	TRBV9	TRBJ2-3	TGTGCCAGCAGCCCCCCTGGCGGGCAGGGGACAGATACGCAGTATTTT	CASSPPGGQGTDTQYF
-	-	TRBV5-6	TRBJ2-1	TGTGCCAGCAGCTTGTTAGCGGAGTTCTACAATGAGCAGTTCTTC	CASSLLAEFYNEQFF
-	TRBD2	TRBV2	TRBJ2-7	TGTGCCAGCAGTGAAGCGGTCGGTCTAGCGGGAGGAGAGCAGTACTTC	CASSEAVGLAGGEQYF
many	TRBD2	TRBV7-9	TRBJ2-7	TGTGCCAGCAGCTTAGAGTCCAGCGGGAGCCTCGGGGGTCTCGAGCAGTACTTC	CASSLESSGSLGGLEQYF
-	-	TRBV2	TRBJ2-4	TGTGCCAGCAGTGGTCGGGAGGGGGCAAACATTCAGTACTTC	CASSGREGANIQYF
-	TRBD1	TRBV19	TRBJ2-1	TGTGCCAGTCGAAAATTAGGACAGGGTAAAGGCTCCTACAATGAGCAGTTCTTC	CASRKLGQGKGSYNEQFF
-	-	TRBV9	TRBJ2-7	TGTGCCAGCAGCACCTTCGGGAGTTACGAGCAGTACTTC	CASSTFGSYEQYF
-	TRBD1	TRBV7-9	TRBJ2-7	TGTGCCAGCAGCAACCGGGACAGCTACGAGCAGTACTTC	CASSNRDSYEQYF
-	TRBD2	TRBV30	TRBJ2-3	TGTGCCTGGAGGATGGGACTAGCGGGGGCGGATACGCAGTATTTT	CAWRMGLAGADTQYF
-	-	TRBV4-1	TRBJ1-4	TGCGCCAGCAGCCAAGAAGACAGGTCAAATGAAAAACTGTTTTTT	CASSQEDRSNEKLFF
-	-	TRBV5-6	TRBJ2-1	TGTGCCAGCAGCTTGATACCGAGCTCCTACAATGAGCAGTTCTTC	CASSLIPSSYNEQFF
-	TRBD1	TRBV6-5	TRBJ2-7	TGTGCCAGCAGTTACCAGGGACAGGGTCAATTGTACGAGCAGTACTTC	CASSYQGQGQLYEQYF
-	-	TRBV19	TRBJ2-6	TGTGCCAGTAGTACCGCTGGGGCCAACGTCCTGACTTTC	CASSTAGANVLTF
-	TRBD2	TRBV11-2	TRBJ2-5	TGTGCCAGCAGCATCACTAGCGGAGGGGGGCTAGAGACCCAGTACTTC	CASSITSGGGLETQYF
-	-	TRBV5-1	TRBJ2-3	TGCGCCAGCAGCTCCCCCGGGGGTACTAGCACAGATACGCAGTATTTT	CASSSPGGTSTDTQYF
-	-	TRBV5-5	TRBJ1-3	TGTGCCAGCAGCTTGGACGGGTCTAGGGGAAACACCATATATTTT	CASSLDGSRGNTIYF
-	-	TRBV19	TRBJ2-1	TGTGCCAGTAGTATCCATCCATCCAGGGTGGGTCGCAATGAGCAGTTCTTC	CASSIHPSRVGRNEQFF
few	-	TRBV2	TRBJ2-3	TGTGCCAGCAGTGAAGATGTCAGCGGAGATACGCAGTATTTT	CASSEDVSGDTQYF
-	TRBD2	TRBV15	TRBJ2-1	TGTGCCACCAGCAGAGATGGCCGGACTAGCGGGAACGAGCAGTTCTTC	CATSRDGRTSGNEQFF
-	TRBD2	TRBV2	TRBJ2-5	TGTGCCAGCAACGAACTAGCGGGGGTGCAGTACTTC	CASNELAGVQYF
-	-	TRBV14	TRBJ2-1	TGTGCCAGCAGCCAAGGAGTAGCTTGGGTCTTTGAGCAGTTCTTC	CASSQGVAWVFEQFF
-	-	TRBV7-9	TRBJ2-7	TGTGCCAGCAGCTCCCGGGGCTACGAGCAGTACTTC	CASSSRGYEQYF
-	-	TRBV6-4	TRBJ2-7	TGTGCCAGCAGTTTACCAACTAGCACTGGGGCTGTGGGAGAGCAGTACTTC	CASSLPTSTGAVGEQYF
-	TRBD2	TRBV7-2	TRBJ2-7	TGTGCCAGCAGCTTAGTTTCATCGCAGCTTGGCGGGAGTCTCTACGAGCAGTACTTC	CASSLVSSQLGGSLYEQYF
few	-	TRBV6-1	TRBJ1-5	TGTGCCAGCTCGGTGAATAGCAATCAGCCCCAGCATTTT	CASSVNSNQPQHF
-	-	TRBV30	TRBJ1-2	TGTGCCTGGAAGGGGGGGGTGGGCTATGGCTACACCTTC	CAWKGGVGYGYTF
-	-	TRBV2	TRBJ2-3	TGTGCCAGCAGTAGCCAGGGCCCAGATACGCAGTATTTT	CASSSQGPDTQYF
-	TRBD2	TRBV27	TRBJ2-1	TGTGCCAGCGGGGGACTGAGCGGGAGGGCCTCCTACAATGAGCAGTTCTTC	CASGGLSGRASYNEQFF
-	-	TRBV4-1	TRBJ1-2	TGCGCCAGCAGGACACAGGGTGTTGATGGCTACACCTTC	CASRTQGVDGYTF
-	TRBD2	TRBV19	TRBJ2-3	TGTGCCAGTAGTACAGCGACTAGCGGGAGGGGTGATACGCAGTATTTT	CASSTATSGRGDTQYF
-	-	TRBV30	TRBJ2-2	TGTGCCCATGCCCGTGCGCGTCGTACCGGGGAGCTGTTTTTT	CAHARARRTGELFF
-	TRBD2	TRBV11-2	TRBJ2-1	TGTGCCAGCAGCTTACCACTAGCGGGTTACAATGAGCAGTTCTTC	CASSLPLAGYNEQFF
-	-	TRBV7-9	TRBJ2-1	TGTGCCAGCAGCCGGGCCGGGAGCCCGCGGGATGAGCAGTTCTTC	CASSRAGSPRDEQFF
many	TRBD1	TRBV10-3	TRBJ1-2	TGTGCCATCAGAGGGACAGGGACACACTTCTATGGCTACACCTTC	CAIRGTGTHFYGYTF
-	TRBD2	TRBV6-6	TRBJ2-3	TGTGCCAGCAGTTATCCTAGCGGGTTCGCAGATACGCAGTATTTT	CASSYPSGFADTQYF
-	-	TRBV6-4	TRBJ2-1	TGTGCCAGCAGTAGCCAGGGTGGATGGGCCAATGAGCAGTTCTTC	CASSSQGGWANEQFF
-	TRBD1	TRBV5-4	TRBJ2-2	TGTGCCAGCAGCCGGGACAGGGGATCGAACACCGGGGAGCTGTTTTTT	CASSRDRGSNTGELFF
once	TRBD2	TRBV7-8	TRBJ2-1	TGTGCCAGCAGCCCTCTGCTAGCGGGAGGGCATAATGAGCAGTTCTTC	CASSPLLAGGHNEQFF